This T cell receptor (beta chain) was sequenced for a study of somatic mutations in cytotoxic T cells in rheumatoid arthritis. The study pulled out CD4+ and CD8+ cells with positive magnetic bead selection and then checked their purity by flow cytometry. Sequencing was performed with immunoSEQ multiplex PCR; in TCRdb, only in-frame clones are kept and a portion is missing. In the table there are 20,000 to 25,000 clones, approximately 84% of which are singletons. Trimming stripped 0 bases from V and 5 bases from J, with 7 bases between. The V gene's germline CDR1 is MNHEY and CDR2 SVGAGI. The length of the CDR3 is 13 residues.

J is TRBJ1-2 and V is TRBV6-5, with D possibly being TRBD1 (6 bases). The TCR originated in an adult with rheumatoid arthritis. The sequencing sample was made of CD8+ T cells sorted from blood. Here the CDR3 DNA reads TGTGCCAGCAGTTACTCGGACAGATATGGCTACACCTTC. This codes for CASSYSDRYGYTF.